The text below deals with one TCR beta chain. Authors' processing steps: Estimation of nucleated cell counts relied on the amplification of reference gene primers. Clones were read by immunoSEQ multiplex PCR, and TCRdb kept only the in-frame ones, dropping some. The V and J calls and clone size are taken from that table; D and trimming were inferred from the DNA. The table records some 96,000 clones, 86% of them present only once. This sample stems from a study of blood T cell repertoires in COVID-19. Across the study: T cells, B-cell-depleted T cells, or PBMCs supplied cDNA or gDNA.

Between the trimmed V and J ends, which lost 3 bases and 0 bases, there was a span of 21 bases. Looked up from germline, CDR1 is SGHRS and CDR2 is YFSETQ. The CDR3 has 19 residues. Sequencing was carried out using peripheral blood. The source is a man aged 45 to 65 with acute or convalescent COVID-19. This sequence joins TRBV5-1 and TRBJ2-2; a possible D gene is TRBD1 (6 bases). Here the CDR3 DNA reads TGCGCCAGCAGCTGGGGGCTTGGCGGAGGAGACGCGAACACCGGGGAGCTGTTTTTT. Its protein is CASSWGLGGGDANTGELFF.